The 2 T cell receptor beta chains in this list originate from one sample, sequenced in a study of T cells in localized non-small cell lung cancer. Sequencing was performed with immunoSEQ multiplex PCR; in TCRdb, only in-frame clones are kept and a portion is missing. The sample consists of about 52,000 clones, 70% to 90% of them appearing once. This sample comprised PBMCs, obtained before any cancer treatment. These receptors all come from a female donor with stage II lung adenocarcinoma.

V gene TRBV18 combines with J gene TRBJ1-1; D is ambiguous. Germline V CDR1 and CDR2: KGHSH, LQKENI. V was clipped by 0 bases and J by 4 bases, with 12 bases between them. CDR3 length equals 15 residues. CDR3 sequence: CASSPPDGPSTEAFF. The CDR3, as DNA: TGTGCCAGCTCACCACCGGACGGGCCCTCCACTGAAGCTTTCTTT.

The gene calls are TRBV18 and TRBJ2-7; 11 nucleotides line up with TRBD1. V lost 3 bases to trimming and J lost 1 base; unmatched junction nucleotides: 2. CDR1 is KGHSH and CDR2 is LQKENI in the germline V gene. The CDR3 contains 15 residues. This CDR3 reads CASSPGQGGSYEQYF. CDR3 bases: TGTGCCAGCTCACCGGGACAGGGGGGGTCCTACGAGCAGTACTTC.